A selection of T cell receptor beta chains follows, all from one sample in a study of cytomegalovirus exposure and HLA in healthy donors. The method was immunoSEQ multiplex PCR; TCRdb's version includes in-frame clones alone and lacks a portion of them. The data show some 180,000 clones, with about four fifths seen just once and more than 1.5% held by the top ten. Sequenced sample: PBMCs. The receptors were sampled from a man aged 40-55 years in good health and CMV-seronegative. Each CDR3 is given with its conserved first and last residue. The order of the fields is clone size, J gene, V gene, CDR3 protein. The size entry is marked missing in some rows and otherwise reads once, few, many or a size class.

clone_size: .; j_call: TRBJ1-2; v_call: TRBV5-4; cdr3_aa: CASTWTPTNYGYTF
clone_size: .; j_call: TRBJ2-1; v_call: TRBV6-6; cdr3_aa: CASSYSYRASYNKQFF
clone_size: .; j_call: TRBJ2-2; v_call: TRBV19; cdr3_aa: CASSPIGTVNTGELFF
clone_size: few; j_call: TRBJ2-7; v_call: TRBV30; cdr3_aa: CAWSERGEQYF
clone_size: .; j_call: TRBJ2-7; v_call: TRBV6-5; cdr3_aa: CASSAGLGQGQYF
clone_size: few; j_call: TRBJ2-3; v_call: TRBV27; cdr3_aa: CASSAGTSQVPQYF
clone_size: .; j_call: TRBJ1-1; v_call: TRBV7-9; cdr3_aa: CSSRKGGGYYTEAFF
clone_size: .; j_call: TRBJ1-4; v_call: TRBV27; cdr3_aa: CASSLTGMGEKLFF
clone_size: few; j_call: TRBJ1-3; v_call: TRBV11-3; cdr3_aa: CASSTGSSGNTIYF
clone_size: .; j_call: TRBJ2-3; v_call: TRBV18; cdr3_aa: CASSPPTLSDTQYF
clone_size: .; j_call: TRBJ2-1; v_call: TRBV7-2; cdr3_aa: CASSLSVGSGRIYNEQFF
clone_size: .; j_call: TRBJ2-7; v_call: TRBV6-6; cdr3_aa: CASSWDRDYEQYF
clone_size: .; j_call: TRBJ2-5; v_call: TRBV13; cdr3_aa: CASSSRVSGETQYF
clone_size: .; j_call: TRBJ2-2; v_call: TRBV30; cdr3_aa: CAWSPQRDWAGELFF
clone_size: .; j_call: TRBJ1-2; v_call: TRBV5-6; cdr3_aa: CASSIEGYYGYTF
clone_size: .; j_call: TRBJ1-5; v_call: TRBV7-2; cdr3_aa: CASSLKYGSNQPQHF
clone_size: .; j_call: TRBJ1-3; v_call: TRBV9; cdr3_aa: CASTGAASGNTIYF
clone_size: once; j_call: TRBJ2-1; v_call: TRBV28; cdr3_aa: CASNLGGASYNEQFF
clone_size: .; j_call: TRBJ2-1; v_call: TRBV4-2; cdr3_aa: CASSQDRSSYEQFF
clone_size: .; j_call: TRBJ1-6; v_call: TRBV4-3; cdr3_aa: CASSQADLLRTVENTSSPLHF
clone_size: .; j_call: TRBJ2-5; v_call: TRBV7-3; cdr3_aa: CASSLLPGTETQYF
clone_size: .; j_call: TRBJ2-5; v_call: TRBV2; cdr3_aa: CASSERGPAVEQYF
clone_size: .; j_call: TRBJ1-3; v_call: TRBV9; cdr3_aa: CASSARAGNTIYF
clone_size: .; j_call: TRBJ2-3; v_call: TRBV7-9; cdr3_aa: CASSLEDLLTQYF
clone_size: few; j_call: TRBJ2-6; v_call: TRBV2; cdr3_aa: CASSFRGGSGANVLTF
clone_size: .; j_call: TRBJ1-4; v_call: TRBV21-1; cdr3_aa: CASSTLEHLGANEKPFF
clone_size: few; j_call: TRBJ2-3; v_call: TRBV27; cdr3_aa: CASSWDSGGAEGDTQYF